The next 8 T cell receptor beta chains were all read from a single sample in a study of breast tumors, draining lymph nodes, adjacent tissues. Samples came from axillary lymph nodes draining the breast cancer. TCRdb called the multiplex PCR reads again in MiXCR, with one record for every CDR3 protein. The profile shows about 130,000 distinct CDR3 sequences, approximately 21% of them singletons. Source material: axillary lymph node tissue. These receptor sequences come from a female donor with breast cancer. Some clones in this sample may be carry-over from other donors' samples.

The rearrangement links TRBV3-1 to TRBJ1-5; D call uncertain. The CDR3 loop spans 12 amino acids. Germline V gene sequence: CDR1 LGHDT, CDR2 YNNKEL (reference sequence). Trimming took 0 bases from V and 7 from J, leaving 4 bases between them. The DNA of the CDR3 is TGTGCCAGCAGCCAAGACCGACAGCCCCAGCATTTT. This translates into CASSQDRQPQHF.

This clonotype has ten or more counts. The J gene is TRBJ1-4, the V gene TRBV13; 9 bases fit TRBD1. The CDR3 has 14 residues. Germline V CDR1 and CDR2: PRHDT, FYEKMQ (reference sequence). V lost 3 bases, J lost 7 bases, and 3 bases stayed unmatched. The CDR3 here is CASSFGTGPEKLFF. In DNA form, the CDR3 reads TGTGCCAGCAGCTTCGGGACAGGGCCTGAAAAACTGTTTTTT.

This clonotype was detected many times. V usage is TRBV7-9 and J usage is TRBJ1-6; D perhaps matches TRBD1 (6 bases). The CDR3 contains 14 residues. Germline V gene data show CDR1 as SEHNR and CDR2 as FQNEAQ (reference sequence). Trimming took off 3 bases at V and 9 bases at J, with 12 bases between the two ends. The CDR3 nucleotides are TGTGCCAGCAGCTTCGCCCCCAGGGGTTCACCCCTCCACTTT. The encoded protein is CASSFAPRGSPLHF.

The chain uses TRBV5-4 and TRBJ1-4; D may be TRBD1 (5 bases). This CDR3 comprises 17 residues. V was cut by 3 bases and J by 7 bases, with 22 bases left in between. Looked up from germline, CDR1 is SGHNT and CDR2 is YYREEE (reference sequence). The CDR3 spells CASSSPGTGGHAEKLFF. The CDR3 bases are TGTGCCAGCAGCTCCCCCGGGACCGGAGGTCACGCTGAAAAACTGTTTTTT.

Comment on this clonotype: A single base separates this from a much larger clone, so it may be a read error. This chain links TRBV29-1 with TRBJ2-3; D is possibly TRBD2 (6 bases). CDR1 is SQVTM and CDR2 is ANQGSEA in the germline V gene. Trimming stripped 3 bases from V and 5 bases from J, with 9 bases between. The CDR3 totals 12 residues. CDR3 sequence reads: CSVEAAGDTQYF. CDR3 coding DNA: TGCAGCGTTGAGGCAGCGGGAGATACGCAGTATTTT.

This clonotype was recorded many times. The genes are TRBV9 and TRBJ1-2, with a tentative D call TRBD1 (5 bases). Trimming pared 4 bases from V and 7 bases from J, leaving 17 bases between. The germline V gene encodes CDR1 SGDLS and CDR2 YYNGEE. The length of the CDR3 is 14 residues. The chain's CDR3 is CASSPLGAGGGYTF. CDR3 sequence (DNA): TGTGCCAGCAGCCCTCTAGGAGCCGGGGGTGGCTACACCTTC.

With regard to this clonotype: One base away lies a much larger clone, so this may be a sequencing read error. This chain uses TRBV7-9 with TRBJ2-1; D might be TRBD1 (6 bases). The CDR3 runs 14 residues. Germline V lookup: CDR1 SEHNR, CDR2 FQNEAQ (reference sequence). The CDR3 coding sequence is TGTGCCAGCAGCTTAGGGGGGCCCTACAATGGGCAGTTCTTC. This gives the protein CASSLGGPYNGQFF.

This clonotype was recorded a few times. A much more abundant neighbour one base away suggests this may be a read error. As the CDR3 is not closed by the conserved phenylalanine or tryptophan, this likely results from a read error. The chain has TRBV3-1 and TRBJ2-1; D uncertain. V lost 2 bases, J lost 1 base, and 18 bases lay in between. The CDR3 runs to 18 residues. Germline loops: CDR1 LGHDT, CDR2 YNNKEL (reference sequence). This CDR3 is CASSQLSRRAKSYNEQFL. Here the CDR3 DNA reads TGTGCCAGCAGCCAACTATCGCGACGAGCGAAGTCCTACAATGAGCAGTTCCTC.